Detailed here is one T cell receptor (beta chain). Its recognized antigen is unknown. One base away there is no much larger clone; base qualities are not given. The time point label here, explained by the study, means: baseline before first vaccination. The vaccinee samples were drawn from two UK trials, COV001 and COV002, one of which was a single-blind randomized controlled phase 2/3 trial testing AZD1222 (ChAdOx1 nCoV-19) in healthy adults. For TCRbeta chain sequencing, PBMC samples were collected from trial participants at day 0 and at day 28 after the second dose. In the germline V gene, CDR1 corresponds to KGHDR and CDR2 to SFDVKD. Counted from cysteine to phenylalanine, this CDR3 has 17 amino acids. Left in the record is the CDR3 DNA by itself, 51 bases read in frame from the first base. The junction carries 17 bases between V and J, which are trimmed by 3 bases and 1 base respectively. This sample stems from a study of T cell responses to AZD1222 COVID-19 vaccine (dated by TCRdb to the early 2020s). Study-level background: AZD1222 recipients whose second dose came at about 4 weeks and those whose second dose came at about 12 weeks were combined into one group, since spike-specific TCR depth and breadth did not differ between the two schedules. Trial participants were enrolled by age into 18-55, 56-69 and 70-plus year subgroups, with around 140, 26 and 57 TCR-sequenced participants respectively. TCR sequencing covered about 230 trial participants: about 210 given two doses of AZD1222 and approximately 26 given two doses of MenACWY control vaccine. What the authors observed across the whole study: CD4 TCRs associated with the vaccine covered the entire spike protein, and the dominant responses were in regions 160-218 and 743-854. In the small 56-69-year group, the increase in depth fell short of significance, most likely because of low power. After two AZD1222 doses, spike-specific TCR breadth and depth were significantly higher than at day 0 and than in MenACWY recipients. Epitopes outside the regions mutated in the B.1.351 and B.1.1.7 variants were reportedly recognized by nearly half of the unique spike-specific TCRs. Participants were mostly white British, with more females than males. The authors suggested clonal diversity may have been underestimated. No day 14 peak-response samples were available, so repertoires were characterized only after the peak T cell response. Only a handful of AZD1222 recipients were SARS-CoV-2 seropositive at baseline, limiting conclusions about previously exposed vaccinees.

The CDR3 regions of human TCRbeta chains were analyzed by immunosequencing. On the authors' methods: Repertoire TCRs were matched against a reference library of SARS-CoV-2-specific TCRs generated with the MIRA antigen-specificity platform. Breadth was defined as the fraction of unique TCRs that were SARS-CoV-2-associated, and depth was defined as the fraction of total T cells that were SARS-CoV-2-associated. Using the MIRA data, every spike-specific TCR was mapped to the spike region that the TCR reacted to and assigned to either a CD4 or a CD8 class. Log10-transformed breadth and depth values were compared by one-way ANOVA with Sidak's multiple comparisons tests. TCRdb mirrors the immuneACCESS table, restricted to in-frame sequences. Some clones are absent from its copies; in checked studies, under half trace to an unresolved V gene, and the reason for the others is unknown. The V and J calls and clone size were taken over from that table, and D and trimming were inferred from the DNA. This sample lists 150,000 to 200,000 clones; 87% were detected once. Approximately 2.5% of the sample is held by the ten biggest clonotypes.

This TCR derives from an adult in good health. The rearrangement joined TRBV24-1 to TRBJ2-5, with the D gene not confidently named. Material: peripheral blood, obtained on day 0 of AZD1222 vaccination. The CDR3 corresponds to CATSDPSGRQAQETQYF. DNA sequence: TGTGCCACCAGTGATCCCTCCGGTCGGCAGGCCCAAGAGACCCAGTACTTC.